These 30 T cell receptor beta chains share one sample of origin, sequenced in a study of blood T cell repertoires in COVID-19. Produced via immunoSEQ multiplex PCR; TCRdb's table is partial and in-frame only. The sample consists of around 190,000 clones, about 86% of them appearing once. Sequencing was carried out using peripheral blood. These receptors came from a man aged 45 to 65 with active or convalescent COVID-19.

As to this clone: Other DNA sequences in this sample translate to the same CDR3. The genes are TRBV9 and TRBJ2-7, with D possibly TRBD2 on 6 matching bases. Trimming pared 0 bases from V and 5 bases from J, leaving 9 bases between. Germline CDR1 reads SGDLS; CDR2 reads YYNGEE. The CDR3 contains 13 residues. This CDR3 reads CASSVAGGNEQYF. CDR3 DNA: TGTGCCAGCAGCGTAGCCGGAGGGAACGAGCAGTACTTC.

The chain carries TRBV6-5 and TRBJ2-7, with D tentatively TRBD1 (5 bases). Trimming took 2 bases from V and 2 from J, leaving 10 bases between them. Germline V lookup: CDR1 MNHEY, CDR2 SVGAGI. The length of the CDR3 is 14 residues. The CDR3 DNA is TGTGCCAGCAGTTACGGGGCCTTAACCTACGAGCAGTACTTC. Amino acid sequence: CASSYGALTYEQYF.

The V call is TRBV6-5, the J call TRBJ2-2, with 7 nucleotides matching TRBD2. J was trimmed by 6 bases and V by 2 bases; bases with no gene match: 9. This CDR3 has 16 amino acids. The germline V gene has CDR1 MNHEY and CDR2 SVGAGI. CDR3: CASSYSRAAGAGELFF. The CDR3 nucleotides read TGTGCCAGCAGTTACAGTCGGGCGGCGGGAGCCGGGGAGCTGTTTTTT.

The V call is TRBV6-5, the J call TRBJ2-5; no reliable D call. In germline, CDR1 is MNHEY, CDR2 SVGAGI. The CDR3 totals 13 residues. V was shortened by 2 bases and J by 3 bases, with 7 bases between the two germline ends. Here the CDR3 DNA reads TGTGCCAGCAGTTACACGGTAGAAGAGACCCAGTACTTC. Translation gives CASSYTVEETQYF.

V and J are TRBV5-1 and TRBJ2-1, with D unclear. CDR1 is SGHRS, CDR2 YFSETQ, per germline. CDR3 length equals 15 residues. V lost 0 bases to trimming and J lost 0 bases, with 7 bases between them. CDR3 sequence (DNA): TGCGCCAGCAGCTTGGTGGCGGACTCCTACAATGAGCAGTTCTTC. This encodes CASSLVADSYNEQFF.

CDR3 coding DNA: TGCGCCAGCAGCCAAGATCCCGGGGACAGGGTTAGGAACGAGCAGTACTTC. This translates into CASSQDPGDRVRNEQYF. The chain links TRBV4-1 to TRBJ2-7; 9 bases match TRBD1. CDR1 is MGHRA and CDR2 is YSYEKL in the germline V gene. V dropped 0 bases and J dropped 5; count of bases not matched to a gene: 11. The CDR3 spans 17 residues.

The chain carries TRBV5-5 and TRBJ1-5; maybe TRBD1 (5 bases). V was trimmed by 4 bases and J by 4 bases, leaving 12 bases between them. CDR1 is SGHKS and CDR2 is YYEKEE in the germline V gene (reference sequence). The CDR3 length is 14 residues. The CDR3 sequence is CASSPGQPNQPQHF. CDR3 sequence (DNA): TGTGCCAGCAGCCCCGGACAACCGAATCAGCCCCAGCATTTT.

This chain joins TRBV19 and TRBJ1-2; TRBD1 aligns across 7 bases. The germline gives CDR1 LNHDA, CDR2 SQIVND (reference sequence). This CDR3 contains 15 residues. V shed 5 bases, J shed 1 base, and the junction held 7 bases outside the gene matches. This CDR3 reads CASSAGTALNYGYTF. For the CDR3, the DNA is TGTGCCAGTAGTGCCGGGACAGCGCTTAACTATGGCTACACCTTC.

This clone was observed many times. This chain uses TRBV9 with TRBJ2-7; 7 nucleotides match TRBD2. CDR1 SGDLS and CDR2 YYNGEE come from the germline V gene. CDR3 length: 15 amino acids. Trimming took 0 bases from V and 4 from J; bases not matched to a gene: 7. Here the CDR3 DNA reads TGTGCCAGCAGCGTAGCTGGCGGGAGCCAGTACGAGCAGTACTTC. Translation: CASSVAGGSQYEQYF. Looking up the rest from reference TRBV9 and TRBJ2-7 gives the full variable domain: DSGVTQTPKHLITATGQRVTLRCSPRSGDLSVYWYQQSLDQGLQFLIQYYNGEERAKGNILERFSAQQFPDLHSELNLSSLELGDSALYFCASSVAGGSQYEQYFGPGTRLTVT.

The V and J genes are TRBV10-1 and TRBJ1-3; TRBD1 might be the D (6 bases). The CDR3 has 15 residues. Per germline, CDR1 WNHNN and CDR2 SYGVQD (reference sequence). Trimming cost V 6 bases and J 0 bases, with 12 bases left between them. CDR3 sequence reads: CASRVQDSSGNTIYF. The CDR3 DNA reads as TGCGCCAGCAGAGTTCAGGACAGCTCTGGAAACACCATATATTTT.

This clone was observed once. The J gene is TRBJ1-1, the V gene TRBV27, with 10 bases aligning to TRBD1. Germline V CDR1 and CDR2: MNHEY, SMNVEV (reference sequence). The CDR3 is 13 amino acids. The junction had 2 bases not matched to a gene; V was cut back by 0 bases and J by 10 bases. The CDR3 region is CASSLSGTGVAFF. CDR3 sequence (DNA): TGTGCCAGCAGTTTATCCGGGACAGGGGTAGCTTTCTTT.

V and J are TRBV19 and TRBJ1-1; tentatively, D is TRBD1 (6 bases). Deletions cut 3 bases from V and 1 base from J, with 18 bases between. Looked up from germline, CDR1 is LNHDA and CDR2 is SQIVND (reference sequence). There are 17 residues in the CDR3. CDR3 sequence: CASSMKKGVGRNTEAFF. In nucleotides, the CDR3 is TGTGCCAGTAGTATGAAAAAGGGGGTAGGACGGAACACTGAAGCTTTCTTT.

The table lists this clone with a count of one. The chain is built from TRBV12-3 or TRBV12-4 and TRBJ1-2, with D possibly matching TRBD1 (5 bases). There are 13 residues in the CDR3. V lost 6 bases to trimming and J lost 1 base, with 9 bases between them. This CDR3 reads CASSPDSNYGYTF. The CDR3 DNA sequence: TGTGCCAGCAGCCCTGACAGTAACTATGGCTACACCTTC.

The CDR3 reads CASTRGGHSNTEAFF. DNA of the CDR3: TGTGCCAGCACCCGGGGGGGACATTCGAACACTGAAGCTTTCTTT. V and J are TRBV11-2 and TRBJ1-1, with D possibly TRBD1 on 6 matching bases. Deletions cut 7 bases from V and 1 base from J, with 16 bases between. CDR1 is SGHAT, CDR2 FQNNGV, per germline. The CDR3 has 15 amino acids.

This clone was found a few times. This chain uses TRBV7-9 with TRBJ1-1; the D is unclear. The CDR3 contains 13 residues. Per germline, CDR1 SEHNR and CDR2 FQNEAQ (reference sequence). V lost 8 bases and J 4 bases, leaving 14 bases between the germline ends. CDR3 protein: CASGWVEGTEAFF. CDR3 nucleotide sequence: TGTGCCAGCGGGTGGGTCGAGGGCACTGAAGCTTTCTTT.

V gene TRBV5-1 combines with J gene TRBJ2-1, with 8 nucleotides matching TRBD1. Germline V gene data show CDR1 as SGHRS and CDR2 as YFSETQ. Unmatched junction bases numbered 7, after V lost 3 bases and J lost 8 bases. The CDR3 length is 14 residues. The DNA for the CDR3 is TGCGCCAGCAGCTCCGGGACAGGCTGGGATGAGCAGTTCTTC. It yields the protein CASSSGTGWDEQFF.

CDR3 protein: CASSKDSQLKNTEAFF. CDR3 coding DNA: TGTGCCAGCAGCAAGGACAGCCAACTAAAGAACACTGAAGCTTTCTTT. The chain combines TRBV5-6 with TRBJ1-1; a possible D gene is TRBD1 (6 bases). The CDR3 is 16 residues long. Deletions cut 4 bases from V and 1 base from J, with 17 bases between. CDR1 is SGHDT, CDR2 YYEEEE, per germline.

The chain recombines TRBV28 with TRBJ1-2, with TRBD1 matching over 7 bases. J was trimmed by 8 bases and V by 1 base; bases with no gene match: 16. This CDR3 has 17 residues. From germline, CDR1 is MDHEN and CDR2 SYDVKM. CDR3 in amino acids: CASSLLGTGVPFMGYTF. The CDR3 region has the DNA TGTGCCAGCAGTTTATTAGGAACAGGGGTACCCTTTATGGGCTACACCTTC.

The chain couples TRBV19 to TRBJ1-2; TRBD1 aligns across 8 bases. This CDR3 is 15 amino acids long. V shed 6 bases, J shed 0 bases, and the junction held 6 bases outside the gene matches. CDR1 and CDR2 (germline): LNHDA, SQIVND (reference sequence). The CDR3 loop is CASSLSTGANYGYTF. Written as DNA, the CDR3 is TGTGCCAGTAGCCTATCGACAGGGGCTAACTATGGCTACACCTTC.

The chain combines TRBV10-1 with TRBJ2-3, with D unresolved. V lost 2 bases to trimming and J lost 3 bases, with 6 bases between them. CDR1 is WNHNN, CDR2 SYGVQD, per germline (reference sequence). CDR3 length: 13 residues. The DNA for the CDR3 is TGCGCCAGCAGTGAGAAACTTACAGATACGCAGTATTTT. This translates into CASSEKLTDTQYF.

The J gene is TRBJ2-3, the V gene TRBV5-4; tentatively, D is TRBD2 (6 bases). With 0 bases removed from V and 4 bases from J, the gap between germline ends came to 15 bases. Germline assignment: CDR1 SGHNT and CDR2 YYREEE (reference sequence). The CDR3 runs 16 residues. CDR3 sequence reads: CASSLGDREIADTQYF. The CDR3 nucleotides are TGTGCCAGCAGCTTGGGAGATCGGGAGATCGCAGATACGCAGTATTTT.

The chain is built from TRBV13 and TRBJ1-2, with D tentatively TRBD1 (5 bases). Trimming left V 7 bases short and J 5 bases short, with 14 bases between. CDR1 is PRHDT and CDR2 is FYEKMQ in the germline V gene (reference sequence). This CDR3 is 13 amino acids long. CDR3 in amino acids: CASIPSGAYGYTF. The CDR3 nucleotides read TGTGCCAGCATTCCGAGTGGGGCTTATGGCTACACCTTC.

The chain recombines TRBV9 with TRBJ2-3; D possibly corresponds to TRBD2 (5 bases). Per the germline V gene, CDR1 is SGDLS and CDR2 is YYNGEE. The CDR3 is 15 amino acids. With 1 base removed from V and 2 bases from J, the gap between germline ends came to 11 bases. CDR3 sequence (DNA): TGTGCCAGCAGCGTATTCGCCGGGATCACAGATACGCAGTATTTT. It yields the protein CASSVFAGITDTQYF.

This chain connects TRBV6-5 to TRBJ2-4, with D possibly being TRBD1 (5 bases). V dropped 0 bases and J dropped 8 bases, with 11 bases sitting between them. From germline, CDR1 is MNHEY and CDR2 SVGAGI. CDR3 length: 14 residues. DNA for the CDR3: TGTGCCAGCAGTTACTCCGAAGGGGAAGACATTCAGTACTTC. Amino acid sequence: CASSYSEGEDIQYF.

The rearrangement links TRBV5-4 to TRBJ2-7, with 16 bases lining up with TRBD2. The V gene end was trimmed by 1 base and the J gene end by 6 bases; junction bases not matched to a gene: 10. This CDR3 region has 18 residues. Germline-derived CDR1 and CDR2 are SGHNT and YYREEE (reference sequence). The CDR3 spells CASSLWRGLAGGPTEQYF. CDR3 sequence (DNA): TGTGCCAGCAGCTTGTGGCGGGGACTAGCGGGAGGGCCTACCGAGCAGTACTTC.

The V and J genes are TRBV21-1 and TRBJ1-2. TRBV21-1 is given as a pseudogene. This CDR3 is 14 amino acids long. CDR3 loop: CASTAGRQTYGYTF. The DNA of the CDR3 is TGTGCCAGCACCGCGGGAAGACAGACCTATGGCTACACCTTC.

The chain has TRBV27 and TRBJ1-1; 9 nucleotides align to TRBD1. The CDR3 has 16 amino acids. Per the germline V gene, CDR1 is MNHEY and CDR2 is SMNVEV (reference sequence). The V and J ends lost 5 bases and 0 bases, in that order; junction bases with no gene match: 7. CDR3 sequence reads: CASSLRQGGVNTEAFF. For the CDR3, the DNA is TGTGCCAGCAGTCTGAGACAGGGGGGGGTGAACACTGAAGCTTTCTTT.

The chain joins TRBV5-4 to TRBJ2-2; TRBD2 agrees at 9 bases. Germline trimming cut 1 base from V and 5 bases from J; bases unmatched to any gene: 3. The CDR3 runs 15 residues. The germline V gene has CDR1 SGHNT and CDR2 YYREEE (reference sequence). CDR3 coding DNA: TGTGCCAGCAGCTTGAGCGGGGGGAATACCGGGGAGCTGTTTTTT. Protein sequence: CASSLSGGNTGELFF.

V and J are TRBV7-2 and TRBJ2-2, with D unclear. The CDR3 contains 15 residues. CDR1 SGHTA and CDR2 FQGNSA come from the germline V gene. Trimming shortened V by 2 bases and J by 4 bases, and 11 bases separated the two germline ends. The CDR3 DNA reads TGTGCCAGCAGCTTAAGTCAGGTTTCCACCGGGGAGCTGTTTTTT. Translated: CASSLSQVSTGELFF.

The genes are TRBV11-1 and TRBJ1-1; 7 nucleotides align to TRBD1. The germline gives CDR1 SGHAT, CDR2 FQDESV (reference sequence). After removal of 8 bases from V and 0 bases from J, the junction contained 3 bases not matched to a gene. The CDR3 totals 13 residues. The DNA for the CDR3 is TGTGCCAGCCACAGGGGACTGAACACTGAAGCTTTCTTT. Translating gives CASHRGLNTEAFF.